These 20 T cell receptor beta chains share one sample of origin, sequenced in a study of cytomegalovirus exposure and HLA in healthy donors. PCR employed 60 Vbeta and 13 Jbeta primers. TCRdb's copy holds only in-frame clones and misses some; the assay was immunoSEQ multiplex PCR. The table shows about 110,000 clones, with roughly two thirds occurring only once. The sequencing sample was made of PBMCs. The receptors come from a man between 40 and 49 years old in good health and CMV-seronegative.

CDR3 DNA sequence: TGTGCCAGCAGCAAAAGACAGAGCACAGATACGCAGTATTTT. The encoded protein is CASSKRQSTDTQYF. This chain connects TRBV7-2 to TRBJ2-3; D is possibly TRBD1 (5 bases). Looked up from germline, CDR1 is SGHTA and CDR2 is FQGNSA. The CDR3 covers 14 residues. V was trimmed by 5 bases and J by 0 bases, leaving 9 bases between them.

In its sample, this clone was seen once. The genes are TRBV27 and TRBJ2-2, with D tentatively TRBD1 (6 bases). There are 15 residues in the CDR3. Trimming took 6 bases from V and 0 from J, leaving 11 bases between them. Looked up from germline, CDR1 is MNHEY and CDR2 is SMNVEV (reference sequence). CDR3 in amino acids: CASRRGQTNTGELFF. The CDR3, as DNA: TGTGCCAGCAGGCGCGGACAGACGAACACCGGGGAGCTGTTTTTT.

This clone occurred once. The chain employs TRBV5-4 and TRBJ2-1, with a possible D match to TRBD2 (5 bases). The CDR3 covers 15 residues. Germline V CDR1 and CDR2: SGHNT, YYREEE (reference sequence). V dropped 0 bases and J dropped 7 bases, with 14 bases sitting between them. CDR3 nucleotides: TGTGCCAGCAGCTTGGCCTCAAGTCCGGGGAATGAGCAGTTCTTC. Its translation is CASSLASSPGNEQFF.

In this sample, this clone turned up once. The chain recombines TRBV15 with TRBJ2-1; 7 bases agree with TRBD1. V dropped 4 bases and J dropped 7; count of bases not matched to a gene: 7. This CDR3 has 14 amino acids. Looked up from germline, CDR1 is LNHNV and CDR2 is YYDKDF (reference sequence). The CDR3 protein is CATSTRQGANEQFF. Written as DNA, the CDR3 is TGTGCCACCAGCACAAGACAGGGCGCGAATGAGCAGTTCTTC.

This chain links TRBV7-9 with TRBJ2-1, with D possibly matching TRBD2 (6 bases). This CDR3 is 13 amino acids long. V was shortened by 1 base and J by 9 bases, with 10 bases between the two germline ends. Per germline, CDR1 SEHNR and CDR2 FQNEAQ (reference sequence). The chain's CDR3 is CASSLGRGSEQFF. The CDR3 DNA sequence: TGTGCCAGCAGCTTAGGGAGGGGTAGTGAGCAGTTCTTC.

With respect to this clone: Germline and junction disagree at one end, which may indicate a read error. The chain joins TRBV5-1 to TRBJ2-2, with a tentative D call TRBD2 (5 bases). This CDR3 has 16 amino acids. The germline gives CDR1 SGHRS, CDR2 YFSETQ. CDR3 sequence reads: CASSPRTYANTGELCF. Here the CDR3 DNA reads TGCGCCAGCAGCCCGAGGACTTACGCGAACACCGGGGAGCTGTGTTTT.

A single count supports this clone. The chain combines TRBV30 with TRBJ2-7; D perhaps matches TRBD2 (5 bases). The CDR3 contains 13 residues. The ends were cut back, 0 bases at V and 5 bases at J, with 11 bases in the middle. Germline CDR1 is GTSNPN and CDR2 is SVGIG (reference sequence). The CDR3 DNA reads TGTGCCTGGAGTGTACTTGGAGGAAACGAGCAGTACTTC. As protein: CAWSVLGGNEQYF.

V is TRBV9 and J is TRBJ1-3; 7 bases agree with TRBD1. Germline loops: CDR1 SGDLS, CDR2 YYNGEE. The CDR3 has 18 amino acids. Losses at the gene ends were 3 bases for V and 0 bases for J; bases not matched to a gene: 12. The CDR3 loop is CASSGEDRPYFSGNTIYF. DNA for the CDR3: TGTGCCAGCAGCGGAGAGGACAGGCCGTATTTCTCTGGAAACACCATATATTTT.

The chain recombines TRBV7-6 with TRBJ2-7, with 11 nucleotides matching TRBD2. The V and J ends lost 5 bases and 3 bases, in that order; junction bases with no gene match: 3. CDR1 is SGHVS and CDR2 is FNYEAQ in the germline V gene. The CDR3 is 14 residues long. CDR3 in amino acids: CASSPGTSGYEQYF. CDR3 in DNA: TGTGCCAGCAGCCCCGGGACTAGCGGCTACGAGCAGTACTTC.

The V gene is TRBV5-8, the J gene TRBJ2-2, with TRBD2 identical over 9 bases. Germline assignment: CDR1 SGHTS and CDR2 YDEGEE. V gave up 4 bases and J gave up 6 bases; unmatched junction bases: 10. The CDR3 has 16 amino acids. For the CDR3, the DNA is TGTGCCAGCAGCGGCGCTGGGACTAGCATTGCCGGGGAGCTGTTTTTT. Translated, it gives CASSGAGTSIAGELFF.

This clone has only a few counts. V and J are TRBV6-1 and TRBJ1-1; 7 bases map to TRBD1. CDR3 length: 13 amino acids. The trim removed 7 bases at V and 10 bases at J, leaving 12 bases unmatched. CDR1 MNHNS and CDR2 SASEGT come from the germline V gene. CDR3 bases: TGTGCCAGCACCCCACAGGGGACGCTGCGAGCTTTCTTT. Amino acid sequence: CASTPQGTLRAFF.

The V gene is TRBV12-5, the J gene TRBJ2-7, with D unresolved. CDR3 length equals 14 residues. V was clipped by 4 bases and J by 0 bases, with 10 bases between them. The germline gives CDR1 LGHNT, CDR2 FRNRAP. The CDR3 DNA follows: TGTGCTAGTGGTTCTGAGGTCAACTCCTACGAGCAGTACTTC. Translated: CASGSEVNSYEQYF.

The genes are TRBV5-1 and TRBJ1-1; TRBD1 is a possible D gene (6 bases). Germline V gene data show CDR1 as SGHRS and CDR2 as YFSETQ. V lost 0 bases and J lost 8, with 11 bases in between. This CDR3 is 13 amino acids long. The CDR3 protein is CASSLDQGFEAFF. The CDR3 bases are TGCGCCAGCAGCTTGGATCAGGGGTTCGAAGCTTTCTTT.

The V gene is TRBV11-2, the J gene TRBJ1-6; D possibly corresponds to TRBD1 (6 bases). Germline-derived CDR1 and CDR2 are SGHAT and FQNNGV. The V and J ends lost 2 bases and 5 bases respectively, with 13 bases between them. This CDR3 has 16 amino acids. The CDR3 is CASSLMQGLNNSPLHF. CDR3 nucleotide sequence: TGTGCCAGCAGCTTAATGCAGGGGCTGAATAATTCACCCCTCCACTTT.

This chain uses TRBV5-1 with TRBJ2-2; TRBD2 matches at 11 bases. The CDR3 is 17 amino acids. Germline-derived CDR1 and CDR2 are SGHRS and YFSETQ. Trimming at V came to 2 bases and at J to 4 bases, leaving 7 bases not matched to a gene. The CDR3 sequence: CASSFGLAGDLTGELFF. For the CDR3, the DNA is TGCGCCAGCAGCTTCGGACTAGCGGGTGACCTCACCGGGGAGCTGTTTTTT.

The chain has TRBV6-1 and TRBJ2-7; a weak D match, TRBD2 (7 bases). V dropped 3 bases and J dropped 2 bases, with 14 bases sitting between them. The CDR3 is 15 residues long. Per germline, CDR1 MNHNS and CDR2 SASEGT. CDR3 DNA: TGTGCCAGCAGTGACACGGCGGGGGCCGCCTACGAGCAGTACTTC. Encoded protein: CASSDTAGAAYEQYF.

This chain joins TRBV5-8 and TRBJ1-1; D remains unclear. The CDR3 has 13 residues. The germline gives CDR1 SGHTS, CDR2 YDEGEE. V gave up 1 base and J gave up 0 bases, with 4 bases separating them. Written as DNA, the CDR3 is TGTGCCAGCAGCTTGAGCATGAACACTGAAGCTTTCTTT. The encoded protein is CASSLSMNTEAFF.

This clone was picked up one time. The rearrangement uses TRBV4-2 and TRBJ1-5; D is unresolved. Germline CDR1 LGHNA, CDR2 YNFKEQ. The CDR3 runs to 14 residues. The V gene lost 0 bases and the J gene lost 7 bases, with 10 bases spanning the gap. DNA for the CDR3: TGTGCCAGCAGCCAAGATCAGCGAGGGCAGCCCCAGCATTTT. Encoded protein: CASSQDQRGQPQHF.

The chain employs TRBV6-1 and TRBJ1-2, with 8 bases identical to TRBD1. Germline V gene sequence: CDR1 MNHNS, CDR2 SASEGT. The CDR3 sequence is 16 residues long. V shed 1 base and J 7 bases; nucleotides not matched to a gene: 11. This CDR3 reads CASSEGQGAAYCGYTF. The CDR3 DNA is TGTGCCAGCAGTGAAGGGCAGGGGGCTGCGTACTGTGGCTACACCTTC.

The rearrangement joins TRBV19 to TRBJ1-1, with TRBD1 matching 9 bases. V lost 6 bases to trimming and J lost 4 bases; unmatched junction nucleotides: 12. This CDR3 comprises 16 residues. Germline-derived CDR1 and CDR2 are LNHDA and SQIVND (reference sequence). The CDR3 loop reads CASSPGTGRLITEAFF. Written as DNA, the CDR3 is TGTGCCAGTAGCCCTGGGACAGGGCGCTTGATCACTGAAGCTTTCTTT.